This entry describes one T cell receptor beta chain. Per germline, CDR1 SGHTA and CDR2 FQGTGA. With V trimmed by 5 bases and J by 6 bases, 14 bases remained unmatched. This CDR3 region has 18 residues. The data were taken from a study of blood T cell repertoires in COVID-19. Across the whole study: Acute-phase and convalescent COVID-19 samples originated in the United States, Italy and Spain. Sources were T cells, B-cell-depleted T cells, or PBMCs; the material itself was cDNA or gDNA.

Per the study methods: The assay estimated nucleated cells by amplifying reference gene primers. Only in-frame clones appear in the TCRdb table, and some are missing; sequencing was by immunoSEQ multiplex PCR. The DNA was the basis for D and trimming; V, J and clone size are from that table. In the table there are under 200,000 clones, 86% of which are singletons. The TCR was taken from a man in his fifties or sixties with acute or convalescent COVID-19. The sequenced sample was peripheral blood. The rearrangement uses TRBV7-3 and TRBJ2-3, with 13 bases aligning to TRBD2. The CDR3 nucleotides read TGTGCCAGCAGCCGGCTGGGACTAGCGGGACCTCGAGGGGATACGCAGTATTTT. Translation: CASSRLGLAGPRGDTQYF.